These T cell receptor beta chains were read from a single sample in a study of blood T cells in healthy people across ages. TCRdb ran MiXCR on the 5' RACE reads and lists one entry per CDR3 protein. Of roughly 1,800,000 distinct CDR3 sequences listed, less than 50% are singletons. Input material: blood. The receptors were sampled from a woman aged 40 to 55 in good health. The CDR3 runs from the conserved cysteine through the conserved F or W. Each record gives: CDR3 DNA, CDR3 protein, D gene, J gene, V gene, clone size. A D gene is named only where the DNA matches it firmly. Rows give clone size only sometimes, using once, few, many, or a class for an expanded clone.

CDR3 DNA: TGCAGTACTAGTGTGGGGGGGACTAGCGGAACCCAGTACTTC
CDR3 protein: CSTSVGGTSGTQYF
D gene: TRBD2
J gene: TRBJ2-4
V gene: TRBV20-1
clone size: NA

CDR3 DNA: TGTGCCAGCAGCCGTAGCGGGGCCAACTACAATGAGCAGTTCTTC
CDR3 protein: CASSRSGANYNEQFF
D gene: TRBD2
J gene: TRBJ2-1
V gene: TRBV7-9
clone size: few

CDR3 DNA: TGTGCCATCCAGATCGGGACAGTCTCTGGGGCCAACGTCCTGACTTTC
CDR3 protein: CAIQIGTVSGANVLTF
D gene: TRBD1
J gene: TRBJ2-6
V gene: TRBV25-1
clone size: NA

CDR3 DNA: TGTGCCAGCAGCGACTCTGGACAGGGATACAATGAGCAGTTCTTC
CDR3 protein: CASSDSGQGYNEQFF
D gene: TRBD1
J gene: TRBJ2-1
V gene: TRBV9
clone size: NA

CDR3 DNA: TGCGCCAGCAGCCCCCTGGGGGAGAATCAGCCCCAGCATTTT
CDR3 protein: CASSPLGENQPQHF
D gene: NA
J gene: TRBJ1-5
V gene: TRBV5-1
clone size: NA

CDR3 DNA: TGTGCCAGCAGCTTAGTCTCAGGGGTGGAGACCCAGTACTTC
CDR3 protein: CASSLVSGVETQYF
D gene: NA
J gene: TRBJ2-5
V gene: TRBV7-2
clone size: NA

CDR3 DNA: TGTGCCAGCAGAAGTTTAGGAGGGGAGACCCAGTACTTC
CDR3 protein: CASRSLGGETQYF
D gene: NA
J gene: TRBJ2-5
V gene: TRBV9
clone size: few

CDR3 DNA: TGCACCAGCAGCCAAGGTACCGTAGCGGGGGGGCCCTATGAGCAGTTCTTC
CDR3 protein: CTSSQGTVAGGPYEQFF
D gene: TRBD2
J gene: TRBJ2-1
V gene: TRBV4-1
clone size: NA

CDR3 DNA: TGTGCCAGCAGCGGTTTTGCGGCGGGGACAGGCGAGCAGTACTTC
CDR3 protein: CASSGFAAGTGEQYF
D gene: TRBD1
J gene: TRBJ2-7
V gene: TRBV12-3/TRBV12-4
clone size: once

CDR3 DNA: TGTGCCAGCAACGACAGGGCAGATACGCAGTATTTT
CDR3 protein: CASNDRADTQYF
D gene: TRBD1
J gene: TRBJ2-3
V gene: TRBV6-6
clone size: NA

CDR3 DNA: TGCGCCAGCACCCGACTAGCGGGGGTTAACGTCGGTGAGACCCAGTACTTC
CDR3 protein: CASTRLAGVNVGETQYF
D gene: TRBD2
J gene: TRBJ2-5
V gene: TRBV5-1
clone size: NA

CDR3 DNA: TGCGCCAGCAGCCAAGATCCGGGACAGGGAAATTCACCCCTCCACTTT
CDR3 protein: CASSQDPGQGNSPLHF
D gene: TRBD1
J gene: TRBJ1-6
V gene: TRBV4-3
clone size: few

CDR3 DNA: TGCAGTGCTAGAAATGGACGCACCTACGAGCAGTACTTC
CDR3 protein: CSARNGRTYEQYF
D gene: NA
J gene: TRBJ2-7
V gene: TRBV20-1
clone size: few

CDR3 DNA: TGTGCCAGCAGTTGTGGGGACAGAGCGGGCCAGTACTTC
CDR3 protein: CASSCGDRAGQYF
D gene: NA
J gene: TRBJ2-5
V gene: TRBV12-3/TRBV12-4
clone size: NA

CDR3 DNA: TGTGCCAGCACCGGGGCGAATGAGCAGTTCTTC
CDR3 protein: CASTGANEQFF
D gene: NA
J gene: TRBJ2-1
V gene: TRBV6-5
clone size: NA

CDR3 DNA: TGTGCCAGCAGCCACGACGAACCGGGACAGCAGTTTCTTACTAGCACAGATACGCAGTATTTT
CDR3 protein: CASSHDEPGQQFLTSTDTQYF
D gene: TRBD1
J gene: TRBJ2-3
V gene: TRBV4-2
clone size: NA

CDR3 DNA: TGTGCCAGCAGCGTGGGTAGCGGGGGAGTGTACAATGAGCAGTTCTTC
CDR3 protein: CASSVGSGGVYNEQFF
D gene: TRBD2
J gene: TRBJ2-1
V gene: TRBV9
clone size: NA

CDR3 DNA: TGCGCCAGCAGCCAAGATCCGGGGAACTATGGCTACACCTTC
CDR3 protein: CASSQDPGNYGYTF
D gene: NA
J gene: TRBJ1-2
V gene: TRBV4-3
clone size: many

CDR3 DNA: TGCGGTGGGGGGGGCCCCACAGATACGCAGTATTTT
CDR3 protein: CGGGGPTDTQYF
D gene: NA
J gene: TRBJ2-3
V gene: TRBV29-1
clone size: NA

CDR3 DNA: TGCAGTGCTAGAGCGGGCGGGGGGGCGATCAATGAGCAGTTCTTC
CDR3 protein: CSARAGGGAINEQFF
D gene: TRBD2
J gene: TRBJ2-1
V gene: TRBV20-1
clone size: NA

CDR3 DNA: TGCAGTGCTAGGATAACAGGGCACCGTTTGAATGGCTACACCTTC
CDR3 protein: CSARITGHRLNGYTF
D gene: NA
J gene: TRBJ1-2
V gene: TRBV20-1
clone size: NA

CDR3 DNA: TGTGCCTGCAGTTTGGCCGGGGACTACAATGAGCAGTTCTTC
CDR3 protein: CACSLAGDYNEQFF
D gene: NA
J gene: TRBJ2-1
V gene: TRBV12-3/TRBV12-4
clone size: NA

CDR3 DNA: TGTGTCAGCAGCTTAGCGGGGACTAGGGCCTACGAGCAGTACTTC
CDR3 protein: CVSSLAGTRAYEQYF
D gene: TRBD2
J gene: TRBJ2-7
V gene: TRBV11-2
clone size: NA